Below are 2 T cell receptor beta chains sequenced from a single sample in a study of OX40 agonist ivuxolimab in advanced cancers. The repertoire was sequenced with immunoSEQ multiplex PCR; TCRdb's copy has only in-frame clones and lacks some. The sample lists 70,000 to 80,000 clones; around nine tenths were seen once. The source material was CD4+ or CD8+ T cells sorted from blood, sampled in a trial of the OX40 agonist ivuxolimab. Every receptor here comes from an adult with an advanced solid tumor such as melanoma, head and neck, liver or kidney cancer.

This sequence joins TRBV30 and TRBJ2-5; 9 bases align to TRBD1. Germline CDR1 reads GTSNPN; CDR2 reads SVGIG (reference sequence). The V and J ends lost 5 bases and 5 bases, in that order; junction bases with no gene match: 9. The CDR3 is 14 residues long. The CDR3: CAWGTGTGLETQYF. Written as DNA, the CDR3 is TGTGCCTGGGGGACAGGGACGGGATTGGAGACCCAGTACTTC. Combining the CDR3 with reference TRBV30 and TRBJ2-5 gives the whole variable domain SQTIHQWPATLVQPVGSPLSLECTVEGTSNPNLYWYRQAAGRGLQLLFYSVGIGQISSEVPQNLSASRPQDRQFILSSKKLLLSDSGFYLCAWGTGTGLETQYFGPGTRLLVL.

This clone was seen once. The V gene is TRBV6-6, the J gene TRBJ2-7; no reliable D call. CDR1 is MNHNY and CDR2 is SVGAGI in the germline V gene (reference sequence). The CDR3 runs to 12 residues. V was shortened by 7 bases and J by 2 bases, with 9 bases between the two germline ends. The CDR3 protein is CASTLGPYEQYF. DNA of the CDR3: TGTGCCAGCACTCTCGGCCCCTACGAGCAGTACTTC.